This TCR beta chain was retrieved from a study of blood T cell repertoires in COVID-19. Study-level background: The United States, Italy and Spain provided the acute and convalescent COVID-19 samples.

In the original processing: How many nucleated cells were present was estimated from reference gene primer amplification. Assay: immunoSEQ multiplex PCR; the TCRdb copy retains only in-frame clones and omits some. V and J calls and clone size are those listed in that table; D and trimming were worked out from the DNA. Among tens of thousands of clones listed, more than 75% were seen once. The CDR3 length is 14 residues. Per the germline V gene, CDR1 is GTSNPN and CDR2 is SVGIG (reference sequence). Trimming took 1 base from V and 7 from J; bases not matched to a gene: 8. The clonotype was recovered from an elderly woman with active or convalescent COVID-19. Specimen: peripheral blood. The J gene is TRBJ1-1, the V gene TRBV30; TRBD1 matches at 8 bases. The CDR3: CAWSGWDRRGEAFF. The CDR3 coding sequence is TGTGCCTGGAGTGGATGGGACAGGAGGGGTGAAGCTTTCTTT. Full variable domain (outside the CDR3, taken from reference TRBV30 and TRBJ1-1): SQTIHQWPATLVQPVGSPLSLECTVEGTSNPNLYWYRQAAGRGLQLLFYSVGIGQISSEVPQNLSASRPQDRQFILSSKKLLLSDSGFYLCAWSGWDRRGEAFFGQGTRLTVV.